Listed below are T cell receptor beta chains from one sample, sequenced in a study of T cell responses to AZD1222 COVID-19 vaccine. Repertoires were generated with immunoSEQ multiplex PCR, while TCRdb's copy carries only in-frame clones and drops some. The sample includes 120,000 to 150,000 clones, roughly nine tenths of them seen just once. The specimen comprised peripheral blood, sampled 28 days after the second AZD1222 dose. All receptors come from an adult who received the AZD1222 COVID-19 vaccine. Each CDR3 is given with its conserved first and last residue. The D gene is left open where the match is weak. Clone size is shown for a subset of rows, as once, few, many or a class of expanded clone.

cdr3_length d_call j_call clone_size v_call cdr3_aa cdr3_nt
15 NA TRBJ2-5 NA TRBV5-1 CASSSITPGEETQYF TGCGCCAGCAGCTCCATTACTCCGGGAGAAGAGACCCAGTACTTC
13 TRBD1 TRBJ1-2 NA TRBV2 CASGSWTGISYTF TGTGCCAGCGGCTCCTGGACAGGGATTAGCTACACCTTC
16 NA TRBJ2-7 NA TRBV5-6 CASSLNGLGVSYEQYF TGTGCCAGCAGCTTGAATGGGCTCGGAGTCTCCTACGAGCAGTACTTC
15 TRBD1 TRBJ2-1 NA TRBV5-1 CASSHPGQGSDEQFF TGCGCCAGCAGCCATCCGGGACAGGGCAGCGATGAGCAGTTCTTC
15 NA TRBJ1-1 once TRBV6-5 CASSRLKGGSTEAFF TGTGCCAGCAGCCGACTTAAGGGGGGGAGCACTGAAGCTTTCTTT
13 TRBD1 TRBJ1-4 NA TRBV30 CACLITGEEKLFF TGTGCCTGTCTTATTACAGGGGAAGAAAAACTGTTTTTT
17 NA TRBJ1-1 NA TRBV27 CASSLETLQPGNTEAFF TGTGCCAGCAGTTTGGAGACCCTACAGCCAGGGAACACTGAAGCTTTCTTT
16 TRBD1 TRBJ1-6 NA TRBV4-3 CASSQEATGSVSPLHF TGCGCCAGCAGCCAAGAAGCGACAGGGTCTGTTTCACCCCTCCACTTT
17 TRBD1 TRBJ2-6 NA TRBV5-4 CASSGDRGRSGANVLTF TGTGCCAGCAGCGGGGACAGGGGCCGCTCTGGGGCCAACGTCCTGACTTTC
13 NA TRBJ2-1 once TRBV7-3 CASSPTDYNEQFF TGTGCCAGCAGCCCAACGGACTACAATGAGCAGTTCTTC
18 NA TRBJ2-6 NA TRBV6-4 CATAPRGTGSSGANVLTF TGTGCCACCGCTCCTAGGGGTACAGGAAGCTCTGGGGCCAACGTCCTGACTTTC
12 NA TRBJ1-4 NA TRBV28 CASHQTNEKLFF TGTGCCAGTCACCAAACTAATGAAAAACTGTTTTTT
14 TRBD1 TRBJ1-4 NA TRBV7-2 CASSYGQGREKLFF TGTGCCAGCAGCTACGGACAGGGGAGAGAAAAACTGTTTTTT
14 NA TRBJ2-1 once TRBV4-1 CASTPGTGYNEQFF TGCGCCAGCACCCCCGGGACGGGCTACAATGAGCAGTTCTTC
12 NA TRBJ1-1 NA TRBV29-1 CSVEVMNTEAFF TGCAGCGTGGAGGTCATGAACACTGAAGCTTTCTTT
16 TRBD1 TRBJ1-2 once TRBV2 CASRLPGQLTNYGYTF TGTGCCAGCAGGCTTCCGGGACAGCTAACTAACTATGGCTACACCTTC
17 NA TRBJ1-4 NA TRBV4-3 CASSQAFSGGVGEKLFF TGCGCCAGCAGCCAAGCGTTCTCGGGTGGGGTGGGGGAAAAACTGTTTTTT
14 TRBD1 TRBJ1-1 NA TRBV5-1 CASRNRGRDTEAFF TGCGCCAGCAGGAACAGGGGGCGCGACACTGAAGCTTTCTTT
14 NA TRBJ1-5 NA TRBV2 CASREGFSNQPQHF TGTGCCAGCAGGGAGGGATTTAGCAATCAGCCCCAGCATTTT
12 TRBD1 TRBJ1-6 medium-sized TRBV30 CAWSEGQSPLHF TGTGCCTGGAGTGAGGGACAGTCTCCCCTCCACTTT
11 NA TRBJ1-1 medium-sized TRBV5-5 CASIREGEAFF TGTGCCAGCATTCGGGAGGGTGAAGCTTTCTTT
16 NA TRBJ2-3 NA TRBV3-1/TRBV3-2 CASSQDSLVRGDTQYF TGTGCCAGCAGCCAAGACTCCCTCGTACGAGGAGATACGCAGTATTTT
11 NA TRBJ1-4 NA TRBV27 CASSSGTVLFF TGTGCCAGCAGCTCCGGGACGGTGCTGTTTTTT